The table lists the clone carrying this T cell receptor (beta chain) with a few counts. Antigen specificity is unknown. Primers: 60 Vbeta forward and 13 Jbeta reverse. Clones were sequenced by immunoSEQ multiplex PCR, and TCRdb holds only the in-frame ones, with some missing. Among approximately 95,000 clones, 75% to 85% were seen once, and the ten largest hold about a tenth. Trimming stripped 0 bases from V and 4 bases from J, with 10 bases between. The germline CDR1 and CDR2 sequences are LGHNA and YNFKEQ. This CDR3 is built from 14 residues. The data were obtained in a study of cytomegalovirus exposure and HLA in healthy donors. The study, taken as a whole, reports: Previous analysis showed most TCR beta V segments were productive about 90% or about 30% of the time. The study recorded 150 to 200 TCR beta chains that were cytomegalovirus-associated.

Sequencing used PBMCs. The J gene is TRBJ2-7, the V gene TRBV4-2; the D gene is possibly TRBD2 (6 bases). This receptor was identified in a man younger than 35 in good health and CMV-seropositive. The CDR3 is CASSQEAGRYEQYF. CDR3 coding DNA: TGTGCCAGCAGCCAAGAAGCGGGCCGGTACGAGCAGTACTTC.